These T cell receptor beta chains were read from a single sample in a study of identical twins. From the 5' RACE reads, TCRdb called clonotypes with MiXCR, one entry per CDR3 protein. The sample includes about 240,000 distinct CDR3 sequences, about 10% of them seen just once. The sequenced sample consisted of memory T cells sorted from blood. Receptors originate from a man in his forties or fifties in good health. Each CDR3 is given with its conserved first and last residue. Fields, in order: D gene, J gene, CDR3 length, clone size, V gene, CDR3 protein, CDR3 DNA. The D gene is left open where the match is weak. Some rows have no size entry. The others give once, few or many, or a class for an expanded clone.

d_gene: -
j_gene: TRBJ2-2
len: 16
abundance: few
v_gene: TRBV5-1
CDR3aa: CASSLGGFGTDGELFF
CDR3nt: TGCGCCAGCAGCTTGGGAGGGTTTGGTACCGACGGGGAGCTGTTTTTT

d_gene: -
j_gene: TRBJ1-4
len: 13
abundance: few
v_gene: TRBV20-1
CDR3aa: CSARALRNEKLFF
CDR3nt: TGCAGTGCTCGGGCCCTAAGGAATGAAAAACTGTTTTTT

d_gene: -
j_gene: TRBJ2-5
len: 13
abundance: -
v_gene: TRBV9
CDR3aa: CASSPGAEETQYF
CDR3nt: TGTGCCAGCAGCCCCGGGGCCGAGGAGACCCAGTACTTC

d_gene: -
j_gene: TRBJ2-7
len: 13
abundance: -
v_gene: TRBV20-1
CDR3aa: CSAANGEEYEQYF
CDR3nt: TGCAGTGCGGCTAATGGGGAGGAGTACGAGCAGTACTTC

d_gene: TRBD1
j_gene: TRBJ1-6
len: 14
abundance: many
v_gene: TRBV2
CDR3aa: CASSKGQINSPLHF
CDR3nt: TGTGCCAGCAGTAAGGGACAGATTAATTCACCCCTCCACTTT

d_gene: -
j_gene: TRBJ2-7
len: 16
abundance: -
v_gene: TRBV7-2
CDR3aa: CASSLVGGTVGNEQYF
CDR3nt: TGTGCCAGCAGCTTAGTAGGAGGGACAGTTGGCAACGAGCAGTACTTC

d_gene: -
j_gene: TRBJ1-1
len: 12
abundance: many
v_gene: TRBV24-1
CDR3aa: CATSAGNTEAFF
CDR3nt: TGTGCCACCAGTGCAGGGAACACTGAAGCTTTCTTT

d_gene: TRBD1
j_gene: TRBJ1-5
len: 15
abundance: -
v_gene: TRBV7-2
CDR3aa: CASSVAGGFNQPQHF
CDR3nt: TGTGCCAGCAGTGTCGCAGGGGGGTTCAATCAGCCCCAGCATTTT

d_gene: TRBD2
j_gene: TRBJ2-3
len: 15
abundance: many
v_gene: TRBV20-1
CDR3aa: CSAPERGAFTDTQYF
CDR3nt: TGCAGTGCACCTGAGCGGGGGGCCTTCACAGATACGCAGTATTTT

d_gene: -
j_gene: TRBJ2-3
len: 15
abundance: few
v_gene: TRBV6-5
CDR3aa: CASSYSPKTADTQYF
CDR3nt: TGTGCCAGCAGTTACTCCCCAAAGACTGCGGATACGCAGTATTTT

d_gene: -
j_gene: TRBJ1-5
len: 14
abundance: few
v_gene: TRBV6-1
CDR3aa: CASSDQGRNQPQHF
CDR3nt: TGTGCCAGCAGTGACCAGGGTCGCAATCAGCCCCAGCATTTT

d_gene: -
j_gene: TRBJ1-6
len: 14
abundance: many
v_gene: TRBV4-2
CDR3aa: CASSQTGSDSPLHF
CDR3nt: TGTGCCAGCAGCCAAACAGGATCGGACTCACCCCTCCACTTT

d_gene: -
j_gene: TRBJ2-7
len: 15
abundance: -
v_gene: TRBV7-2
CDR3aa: CASSSSGASSYEQYF
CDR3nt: TGTGCCAGCAGCTCGTCGGGGGCATCGTCCTACGAGCAGTACTTC

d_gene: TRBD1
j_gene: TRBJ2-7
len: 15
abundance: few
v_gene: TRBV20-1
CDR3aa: CSARDLIGQAYEQYF
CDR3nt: TGCAGTGCTAGAGATTTAATTGGACAGGCCTACGAGCAGTACTTC

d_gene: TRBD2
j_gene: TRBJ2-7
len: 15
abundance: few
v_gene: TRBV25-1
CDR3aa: CASSEVGRGTYEQYF
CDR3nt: TGTGCCAGCAGTGAAGTAGGGCGGGGGACCTACGAGCAGTACTTC

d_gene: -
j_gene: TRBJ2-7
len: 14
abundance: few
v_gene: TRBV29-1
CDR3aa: CSVVVGIQSYEQYF
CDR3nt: TGCAGCGTTGTGGTCGGAATACAATCCTACGAGCAGTACTTC

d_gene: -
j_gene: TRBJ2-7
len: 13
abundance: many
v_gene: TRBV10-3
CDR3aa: CAISESSAYEQYF
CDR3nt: TGTGCCATCAGTGAGTCTTCAGCCTACGAGCAGTACTTC

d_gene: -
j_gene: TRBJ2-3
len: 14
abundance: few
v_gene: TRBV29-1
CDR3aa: CSVGRQGLLDTQYF
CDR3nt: TGCAGCGTTGGGAGGCAGGGGTTGTTAGATACGCAGTATTTT

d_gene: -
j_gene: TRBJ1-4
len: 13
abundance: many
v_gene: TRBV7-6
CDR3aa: CASSLGPNEKLFF
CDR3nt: TGTGCCAGCAGCTTAGGCCCTAATGAAAAACTGTTTTTT

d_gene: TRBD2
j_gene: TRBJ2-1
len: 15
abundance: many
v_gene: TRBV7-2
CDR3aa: CASSLQGTRGNEQFF
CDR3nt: TGTGCCAGCAGCCTCCAGGGGACTAGGGGCAATGAGCAGTTCTTC

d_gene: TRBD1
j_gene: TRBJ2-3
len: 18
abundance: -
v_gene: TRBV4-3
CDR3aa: CASSQDYRVGTGSDTQYF
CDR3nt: TGCGCCAGCAGCCAAGATTACAGGGTCGGGACAGGGTCAGATACGCAGTATTTT

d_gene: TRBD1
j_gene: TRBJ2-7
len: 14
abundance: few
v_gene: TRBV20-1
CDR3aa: CSAHRQGLGHEQYF
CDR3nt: TGCAGTGCTCACCGACAGGGTTTGGGCCACGAGCAGTACTTC

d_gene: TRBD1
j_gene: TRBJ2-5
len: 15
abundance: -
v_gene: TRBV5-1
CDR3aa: CASSLEYDRGETQYF
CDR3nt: TGCGCCAGCAGCTTGGAATACGACAGGGGGGAGACCCAGTACTTC

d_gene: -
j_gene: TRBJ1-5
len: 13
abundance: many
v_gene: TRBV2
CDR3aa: CASSDTGNQPQHF
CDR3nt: TGTGCCAGCAGTGATACGGGCAATCAGCCCCAGCATTTT

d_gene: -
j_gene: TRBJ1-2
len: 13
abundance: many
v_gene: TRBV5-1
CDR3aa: CASSSRGLNGYTF
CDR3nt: TGCGCCAGCAGCTCTAGGGGATTGAATGGCTACACCTTC

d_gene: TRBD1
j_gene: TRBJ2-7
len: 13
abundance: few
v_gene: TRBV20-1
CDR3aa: CSAGRDRGDEQYF
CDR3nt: TGCAGTGCCGGCCGGGACAGGGGCGACGAGCAGTACTTC

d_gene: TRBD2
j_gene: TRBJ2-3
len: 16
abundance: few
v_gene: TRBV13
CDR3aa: CASSLSSGGITDTQYF
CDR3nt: TGTGCCAGCAGCTTGAGTAGCGGGGGGATAACAGATACGCAGTATTTT

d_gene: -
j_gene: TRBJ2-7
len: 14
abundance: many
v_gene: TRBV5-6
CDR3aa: CASSLGTRDYEQYF
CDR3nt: TGTGCCAGCAGCCTAGGGACCAGGGACTACGAGCAGTACTTC

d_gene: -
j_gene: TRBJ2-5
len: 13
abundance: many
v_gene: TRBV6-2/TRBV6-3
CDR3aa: CASSLDGSGVQYF
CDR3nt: TGTGCCAGCAGTTTGGACGGGTCAGGGGTCCAGTACTTC

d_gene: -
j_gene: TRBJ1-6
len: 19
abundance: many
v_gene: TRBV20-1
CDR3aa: CSARDGVGRTSSYNSPLHF
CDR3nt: TGCAGTGCTAGAGATGGGGTCGGCAGGACAAGCTCCTATAATTCACCCCTCCACTTT

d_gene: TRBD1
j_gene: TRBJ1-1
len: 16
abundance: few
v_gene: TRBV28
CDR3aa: CASSPPGGQGDTEAFF
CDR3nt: TGTGCCAGCAGCCCCCCAGGGGGCCAGGGGGACACTGAAGCTTTCTTT

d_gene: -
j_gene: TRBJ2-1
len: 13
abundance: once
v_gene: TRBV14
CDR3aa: CASTFSSYNEQFF
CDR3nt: TGTGCCAGCACCTTCAGCTCCTACAATGAGCAGTTCTTC

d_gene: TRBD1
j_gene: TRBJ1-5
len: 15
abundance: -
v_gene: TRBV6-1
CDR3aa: CASTHGQGGNQPQHF
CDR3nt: TGTGCCAGCACCCACGGACAGGGTGGCAATCAGCCCCAGCATTTT

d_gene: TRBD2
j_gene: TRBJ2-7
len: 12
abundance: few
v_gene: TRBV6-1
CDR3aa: CASGLAAYEQYF
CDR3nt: TGTGCCAGCGGACTAGCGGCTTACGAGCAGTACTTC

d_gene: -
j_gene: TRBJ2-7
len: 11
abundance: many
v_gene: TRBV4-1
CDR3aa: CASSQASEQYF
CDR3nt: TGCGCCAGCAGCCAAGCATCGGAGCAGTACTTC

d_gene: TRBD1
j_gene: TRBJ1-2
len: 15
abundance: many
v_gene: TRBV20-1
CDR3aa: CSARDRGQGGYGYTF
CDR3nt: TGCAGTGCTAGAGATCGTGGACAGGGAGGCTATGGCTACACCTTC

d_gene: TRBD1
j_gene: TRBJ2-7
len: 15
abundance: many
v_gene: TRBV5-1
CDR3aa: CASSLLGQGSYEQYF
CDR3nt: TGCGCCAGCAGCTTGCTGGGACAGGGAAGCTACGAGCAGTACTTC

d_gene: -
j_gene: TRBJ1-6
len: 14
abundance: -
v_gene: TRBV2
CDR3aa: CASSDRLLRTPLHF
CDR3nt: TGTGCCAGCAGTGACCGACTCCTACGTACGCCCCTCCACTTT

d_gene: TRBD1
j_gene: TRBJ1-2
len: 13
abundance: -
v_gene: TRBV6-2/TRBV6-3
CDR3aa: CASDGTAVGGYTF
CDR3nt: TGTGCCAGCGACGGGACAGCCGTTGGTGGCTACACCTTC

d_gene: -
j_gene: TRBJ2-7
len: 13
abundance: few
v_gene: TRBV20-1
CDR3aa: CSGSRGWIVGQYF
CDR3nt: TGCAGTGGAAGTCGGGGTTGGATTGTTGGGCAGTACTTC

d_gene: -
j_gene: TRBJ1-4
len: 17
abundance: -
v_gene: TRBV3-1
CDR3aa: CASSQGQWVSLNEKLFF
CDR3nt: TGTGCCAGCAGCCAAGGACAATGGGTGTCACTTAATGAAAAACTGTTTTTT

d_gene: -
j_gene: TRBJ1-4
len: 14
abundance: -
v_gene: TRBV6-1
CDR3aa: CASSLTRTDEKLFF
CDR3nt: TGTGCCAGCAGCCTGACACGTACAGATGAAAAACTGTTTTTT

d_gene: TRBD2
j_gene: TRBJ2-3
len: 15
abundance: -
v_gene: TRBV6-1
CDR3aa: CASSFQGLAGYTQYF
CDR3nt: TGTGCCAGCAGCTTCCAAGGACTAGCGGGATATACGCAGTATTTT

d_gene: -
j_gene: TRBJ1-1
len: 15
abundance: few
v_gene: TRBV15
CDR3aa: CATSRDRGTRTEAFF
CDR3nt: TGTGCCACCAGCAGAGATAGGGGCACGCGGACTGAAGCTTTCTTT

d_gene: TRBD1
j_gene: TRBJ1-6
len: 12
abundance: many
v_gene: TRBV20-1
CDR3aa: CSASGGRSPLHF
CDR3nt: TGCAGTGCTTCAGGGGGCCGCTCACCCCTCCACTTT

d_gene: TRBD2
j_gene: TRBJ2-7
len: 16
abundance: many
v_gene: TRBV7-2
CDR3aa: CASSLTKTSASYEQYF
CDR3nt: TGTGCCAGCAGCTTAACGAAGACTAGCGCCTCCTACGAGCAGTACTTC

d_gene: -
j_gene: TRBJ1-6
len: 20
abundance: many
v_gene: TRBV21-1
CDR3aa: CASRKGVRTRRASYNSPLHF
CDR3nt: TGTGCCAGCAGAAAGGGGGTCCGGACACGTCGGGCATCCTATAATTCACCCCTCCACTTT

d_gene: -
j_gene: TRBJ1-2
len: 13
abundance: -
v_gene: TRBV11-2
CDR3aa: CATSRGRLGGYTF
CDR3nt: TGTGCCACAAGTCGGGGCAGATTGGGCGGCTACACCTTC

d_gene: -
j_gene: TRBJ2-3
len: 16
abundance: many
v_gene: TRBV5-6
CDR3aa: CASSLFSGSRTDTQYF
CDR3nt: TGTGCCAGCAGCCTCTTTTCGGGGTCGCGCACAGATACGCAGTATTTT

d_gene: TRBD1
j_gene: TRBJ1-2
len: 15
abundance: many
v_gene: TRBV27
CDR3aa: CASSLGTGRENGYTF
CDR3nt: TGTGCCAGCAGCCTTGGGACAGGGCGTGAAAATGGCTACACCTTC

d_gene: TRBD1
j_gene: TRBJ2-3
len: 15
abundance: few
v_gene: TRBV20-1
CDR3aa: CSAGPTGDNTDTQYF
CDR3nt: TGCAGTGCTGGACCGACAGGGGATAACACAGATACGCAGTATTTT

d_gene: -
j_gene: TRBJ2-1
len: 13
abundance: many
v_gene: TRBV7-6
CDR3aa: CASSLSRDNEQFF
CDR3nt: TGTGCCAGCAGCTTAAGTAGGGACAATGAGCAGTTCTTC

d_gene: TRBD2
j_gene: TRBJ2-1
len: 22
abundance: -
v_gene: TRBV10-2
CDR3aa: CASSQTLTRTLAGPSDYNEQFF
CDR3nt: TGCGCCAGCAGCCAAACGCTTACCCGGACTCTAGCGGGCCCATCCGACTACAATGAGCAGTTCTTC

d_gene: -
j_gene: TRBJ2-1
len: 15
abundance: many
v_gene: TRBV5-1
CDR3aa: CASSASPTLYNEQFF
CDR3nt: TGCGCCAGCAGCGCCAGTCCGACACTTTACAATGAGCAGTTCTTC

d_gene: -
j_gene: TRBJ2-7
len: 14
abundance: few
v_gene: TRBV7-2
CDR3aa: CASSSTYNTYEQYF
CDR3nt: TGTGCCAGCAGCTCCACCTATAATACCTACGAGCAGTACTTC

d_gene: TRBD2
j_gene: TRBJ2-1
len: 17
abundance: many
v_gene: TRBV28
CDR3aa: CASSSAVMRGGRNEQFF
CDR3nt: TGTGCCAGCAGTTCCGCCGTTATGCGGGGGGGCCGGAATGAGCAGTTCTTC

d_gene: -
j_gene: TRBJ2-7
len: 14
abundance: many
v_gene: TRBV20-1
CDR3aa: CSALRDPTSYEQYF
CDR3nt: TGCAGTGCTCTTCGGGACCCAACATCCTACGAGCAGTACTTC

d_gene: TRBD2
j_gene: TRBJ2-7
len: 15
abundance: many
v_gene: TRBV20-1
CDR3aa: CSARDLAGVSYEQYF
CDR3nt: TGCAGTGCTAGAGACCTAGCGGGAGTCTCCTACGAGCAGTACTTC